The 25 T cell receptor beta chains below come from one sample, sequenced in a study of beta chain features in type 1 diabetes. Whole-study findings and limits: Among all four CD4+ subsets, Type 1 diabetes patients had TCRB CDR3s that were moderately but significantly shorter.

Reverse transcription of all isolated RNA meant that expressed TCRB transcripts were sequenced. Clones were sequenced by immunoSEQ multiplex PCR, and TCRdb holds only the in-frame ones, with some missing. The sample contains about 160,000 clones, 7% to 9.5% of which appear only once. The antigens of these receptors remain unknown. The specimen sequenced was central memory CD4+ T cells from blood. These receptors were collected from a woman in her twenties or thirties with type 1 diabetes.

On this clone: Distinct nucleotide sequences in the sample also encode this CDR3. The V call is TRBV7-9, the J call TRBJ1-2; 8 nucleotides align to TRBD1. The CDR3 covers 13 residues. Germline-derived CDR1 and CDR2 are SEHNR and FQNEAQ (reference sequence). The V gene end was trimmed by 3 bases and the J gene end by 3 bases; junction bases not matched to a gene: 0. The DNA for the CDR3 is TGTGCCAGCAGCTTGGGACAGGACTATGGCTACACCTTC. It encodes CASSLGQDYGYTF.

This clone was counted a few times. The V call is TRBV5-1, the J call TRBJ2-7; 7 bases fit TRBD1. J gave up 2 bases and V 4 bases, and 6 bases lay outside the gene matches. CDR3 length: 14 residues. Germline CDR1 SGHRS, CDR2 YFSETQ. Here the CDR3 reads CASSTGTVTYEQYF. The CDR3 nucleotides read TGCGCCAGCAGCACAGGGACAGTCACCTACGAGCAGTACTTC.

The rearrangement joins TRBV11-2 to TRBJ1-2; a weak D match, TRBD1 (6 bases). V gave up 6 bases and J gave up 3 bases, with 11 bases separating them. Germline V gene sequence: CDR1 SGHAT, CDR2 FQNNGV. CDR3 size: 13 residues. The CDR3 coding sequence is TGTGCCAGCAGTTCGGACAGCTACTATGGCTACACCTTC. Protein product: CASSSDSYYGYTF.

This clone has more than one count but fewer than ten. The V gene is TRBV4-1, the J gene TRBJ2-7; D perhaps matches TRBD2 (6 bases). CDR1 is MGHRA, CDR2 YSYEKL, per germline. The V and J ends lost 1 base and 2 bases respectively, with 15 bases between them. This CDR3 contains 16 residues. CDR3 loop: CASSQGGGKAAYEQYF. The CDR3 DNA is TGCGCCAGCAGCCAAGGGGGCGGGAAGGCGGCCTACGAGCAGTACTTC.

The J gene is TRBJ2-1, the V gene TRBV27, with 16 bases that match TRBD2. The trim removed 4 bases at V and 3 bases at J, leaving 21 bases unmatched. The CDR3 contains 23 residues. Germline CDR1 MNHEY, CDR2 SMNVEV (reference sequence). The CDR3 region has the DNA TGTGCCAGCAGTTCCGCCACCGGGACTAGCGGGAGGGGTTGGGTCTCGTTCTACAATGAGCAGTTCTTC. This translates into CASSSATGTSGRGWVSFYNEQFF.

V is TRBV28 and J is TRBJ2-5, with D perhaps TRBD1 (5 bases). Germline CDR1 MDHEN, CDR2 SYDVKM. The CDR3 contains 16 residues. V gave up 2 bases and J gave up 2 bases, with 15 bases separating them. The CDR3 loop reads CASSLRARAGQETQYF. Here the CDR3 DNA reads TGTGCCAGCAGTTTACGGGCCAGGGCTGGGCAAGAGACCCAGTACTTC.

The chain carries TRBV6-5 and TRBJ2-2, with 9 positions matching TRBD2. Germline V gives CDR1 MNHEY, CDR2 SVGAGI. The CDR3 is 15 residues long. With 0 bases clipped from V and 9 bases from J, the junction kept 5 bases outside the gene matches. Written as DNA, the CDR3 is TGTGCCAGCAGTTACTCGGGTGCTAGCGGGAGGGAGCTGTTTTTT. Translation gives CASSYSGASGRELFF.

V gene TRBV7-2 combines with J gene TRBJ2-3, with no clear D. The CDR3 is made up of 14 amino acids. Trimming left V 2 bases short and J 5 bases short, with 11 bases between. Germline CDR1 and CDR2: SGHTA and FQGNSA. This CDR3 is CASSLFSTGDTQYF. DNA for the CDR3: TGTGCCAGCAGCTTATTTAGTACGGGAGATACGCAGTATTTT.

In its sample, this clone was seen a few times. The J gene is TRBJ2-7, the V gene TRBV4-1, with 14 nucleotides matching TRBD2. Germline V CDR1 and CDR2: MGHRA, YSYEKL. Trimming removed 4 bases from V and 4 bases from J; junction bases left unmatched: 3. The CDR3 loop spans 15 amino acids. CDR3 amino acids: CASSRTSGRTYEQYF. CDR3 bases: TGCGCCAGCAGCCGGACTAGCGGGAGGACGTACGAGCAGTACTTC.

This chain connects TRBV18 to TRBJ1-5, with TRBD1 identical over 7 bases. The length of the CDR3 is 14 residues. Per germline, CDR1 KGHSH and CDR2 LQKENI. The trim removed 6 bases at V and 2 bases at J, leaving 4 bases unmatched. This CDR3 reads CASSGTEGNQPQHF. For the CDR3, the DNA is TGTGCCAGCTCCGGGACAGAGGGCAATCAGCCCCAGCATTTT.

This CDR3 reads CASSPRTSGTTGELFF. CDR3 bases: TGTGCCAGCTCACCACGGACTAGCGGGACCACCGGGGAGCTGTTTTTT. This chain uses TRBV18 with TRBJ2-2, with TRBD2 matching over 12 bases. Unmatched junction bases numbered 1, after V lost 1 base and J lost 4 bases. The germline gives CDR1 KGHSH, CDR2 LQKENI. The CDR3 contains 16 residues.

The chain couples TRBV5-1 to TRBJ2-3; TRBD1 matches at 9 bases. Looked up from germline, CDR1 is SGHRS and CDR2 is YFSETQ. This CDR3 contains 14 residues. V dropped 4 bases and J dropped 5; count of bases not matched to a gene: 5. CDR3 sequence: CASSDGTGIDTQYF. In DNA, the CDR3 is TGCGCCAGCAGCGATGGGACAGGGATAGATACGCAGTATTTT.

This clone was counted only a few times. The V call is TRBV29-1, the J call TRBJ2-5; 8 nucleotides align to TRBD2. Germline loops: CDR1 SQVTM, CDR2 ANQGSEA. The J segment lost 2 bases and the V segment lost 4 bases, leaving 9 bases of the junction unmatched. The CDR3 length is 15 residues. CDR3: CSVVRGLVDQETQYF. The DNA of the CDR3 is TGCAGCGTTGTGAGGGGACTAGTGGATCAAGAGACCCAGTACTTC. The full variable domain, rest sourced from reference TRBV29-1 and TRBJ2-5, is SAVISQKPSRDICQRGTSLTIQCQVDSQVTMMFWYRQQPGQSLTLIATANQGSEATYESGFVIDKFPISRPNLTFSTLTVSNMSPEDSSIYLCSVVRGLVDQETQYFGPGTRLLVL.

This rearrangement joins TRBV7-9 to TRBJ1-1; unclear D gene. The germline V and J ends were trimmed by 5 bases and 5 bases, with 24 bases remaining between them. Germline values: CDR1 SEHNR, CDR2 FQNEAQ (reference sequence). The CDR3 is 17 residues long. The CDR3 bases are TGTGCCAGCAGCCAAGATTTACTATTCGCCTCGGGGACTGAAGCTTTCTTT. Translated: CASSQDLLFASGTEAFF. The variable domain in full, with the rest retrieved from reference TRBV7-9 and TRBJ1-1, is DTGVSQNPRHKITKRGQNVTFRCDPISEHNRLYWYRQTLGQGPEFLTYFQNEAQLEKSRLLSDRFSAERPKGSFSTLEIQRTEQGDSAMYLCASSQDLLFASGTEAFFGQGTRLTVV.

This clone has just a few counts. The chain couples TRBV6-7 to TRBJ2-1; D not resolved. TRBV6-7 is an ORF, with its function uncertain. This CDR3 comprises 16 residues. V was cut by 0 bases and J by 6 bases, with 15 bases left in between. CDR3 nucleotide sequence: TGTGCCAGCAGTTACTCCCTGGTAGCTGGGTCCAATGAGCAGTTCTTC. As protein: CASSYSLVAGSNEQFF.

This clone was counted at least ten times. CDR3 DNA: TGTGCCAGCAGCACGGACGTGGGGGCTACGCAGTATTTT. This sequence encodes CASSTDVGATQYF. The chain has TRBV5-4 and TRBJ2-3, with D possibly matching TRBD1 (6 bases). CDR3 size: 13 residues. The germline V gene has CDR1 SGHNT and CDR2 YYREEE (reference sequence). Trimming pared 4 bases from V and 8 bases from J, leaving 14 bases between.

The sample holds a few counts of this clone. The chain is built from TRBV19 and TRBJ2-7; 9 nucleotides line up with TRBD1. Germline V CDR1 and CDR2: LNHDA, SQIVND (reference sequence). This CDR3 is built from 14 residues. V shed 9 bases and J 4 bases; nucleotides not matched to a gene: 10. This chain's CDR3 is CASGTGTGPYEQYF. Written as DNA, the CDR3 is TGTGCCAGCGGGACCGGGACAGGGCCGTACGAGCAGTACTTC.

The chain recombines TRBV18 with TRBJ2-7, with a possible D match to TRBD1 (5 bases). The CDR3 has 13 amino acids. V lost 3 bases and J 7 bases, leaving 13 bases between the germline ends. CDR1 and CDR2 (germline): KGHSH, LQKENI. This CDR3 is CASSPIDRGEQYF. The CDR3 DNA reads TGTGCCAGCTCACCTATAGACAGAGGAGAGCAGTACTTC. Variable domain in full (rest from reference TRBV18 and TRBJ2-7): NAGVMQNPRHLVRRRGQEARLRCSPMKGHSHVYWYRQLPEEGLKFMVYLQKENIIDESGMPKERFSAEFPKEGPSILRIQQVVRGDSAAYFCASSPIDRGEQYFGPGTRLTVT.

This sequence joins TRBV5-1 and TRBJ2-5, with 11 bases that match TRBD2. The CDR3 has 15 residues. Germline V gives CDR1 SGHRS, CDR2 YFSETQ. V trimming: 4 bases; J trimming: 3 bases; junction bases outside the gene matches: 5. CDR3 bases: TGCGCCAGCAGCCTCCAGGGACTAGCGGAAGAGACCCAGTACTTC. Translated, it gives CASSLQGLAEETQYF.

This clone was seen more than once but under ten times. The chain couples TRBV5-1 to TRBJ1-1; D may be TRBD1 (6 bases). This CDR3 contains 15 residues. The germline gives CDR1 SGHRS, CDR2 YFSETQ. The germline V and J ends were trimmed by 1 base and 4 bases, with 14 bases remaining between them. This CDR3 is CASSLTSQGTTEAFF. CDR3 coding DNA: TGCGCCAGCAGCTTGACGTCCCAGGGGACCACTGAAGCTTTCTTT.

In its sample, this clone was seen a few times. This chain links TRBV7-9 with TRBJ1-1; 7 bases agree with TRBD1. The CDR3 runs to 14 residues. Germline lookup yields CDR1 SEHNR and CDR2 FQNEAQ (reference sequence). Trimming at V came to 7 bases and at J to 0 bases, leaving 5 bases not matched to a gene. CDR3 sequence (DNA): TGTGCCAGCACCGACAGGGTCATGAACACTGAAGCTTTCTTT. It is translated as CASTDRVMNTEAFF. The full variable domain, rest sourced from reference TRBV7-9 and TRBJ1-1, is DTGVSQNPRHKITKRGQNVTFRCDPISEHNRLYWYRQTLGQGPEFLTYFQNEAQLEKSRLLSDRFSAERPKGSFSTLEIQRTEQGDSAMYLCASTDRVMNTEAFFGQGTRLTVV.

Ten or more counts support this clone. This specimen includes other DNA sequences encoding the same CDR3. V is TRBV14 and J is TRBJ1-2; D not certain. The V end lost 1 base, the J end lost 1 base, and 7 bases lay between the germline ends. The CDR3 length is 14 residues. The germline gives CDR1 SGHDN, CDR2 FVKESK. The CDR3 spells CASSQVAVNYGYTF. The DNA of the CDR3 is TGTGCCAGCAGCCAAGTAGCTGTTAACTATGGCTACACCTTC. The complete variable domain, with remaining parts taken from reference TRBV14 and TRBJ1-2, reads EAGVTQFPSHSVIEKGQTVTLRCDPISGHDNLYWYRRVMGKEIKFLLHFVKESKQDESGMPNNRFLAERTGGTYSTLKVQPAELEDSGVYFCASSQVAVNYGYTFGSGTRLTVV.

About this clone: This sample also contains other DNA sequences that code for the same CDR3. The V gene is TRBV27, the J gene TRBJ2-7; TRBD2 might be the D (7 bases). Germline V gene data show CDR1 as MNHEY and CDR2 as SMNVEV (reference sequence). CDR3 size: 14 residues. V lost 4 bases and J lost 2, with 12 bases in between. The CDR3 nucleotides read TGTGCCAGCAGTTCGAGGGGGACTACCTACGAGCAGTACTTC. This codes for CASSSRGTTYEQYF.

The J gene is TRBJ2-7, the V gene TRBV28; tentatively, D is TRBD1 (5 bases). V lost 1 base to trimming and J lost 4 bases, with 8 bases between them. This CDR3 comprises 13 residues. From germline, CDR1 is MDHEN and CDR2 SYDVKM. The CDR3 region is CASSLSDRYEQYF. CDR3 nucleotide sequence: TGTGCCAGCAGTTTATCAGACAGATACGAGCAGTACTTC.

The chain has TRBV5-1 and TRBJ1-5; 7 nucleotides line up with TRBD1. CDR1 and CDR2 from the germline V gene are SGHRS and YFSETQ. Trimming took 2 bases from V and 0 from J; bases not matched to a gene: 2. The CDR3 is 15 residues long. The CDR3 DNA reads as TGCGCCAGCAGCTTAACAGGGGTTAGCAATCAGCCCCAGCATTTT. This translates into CASSLTGVSNQPQHF.